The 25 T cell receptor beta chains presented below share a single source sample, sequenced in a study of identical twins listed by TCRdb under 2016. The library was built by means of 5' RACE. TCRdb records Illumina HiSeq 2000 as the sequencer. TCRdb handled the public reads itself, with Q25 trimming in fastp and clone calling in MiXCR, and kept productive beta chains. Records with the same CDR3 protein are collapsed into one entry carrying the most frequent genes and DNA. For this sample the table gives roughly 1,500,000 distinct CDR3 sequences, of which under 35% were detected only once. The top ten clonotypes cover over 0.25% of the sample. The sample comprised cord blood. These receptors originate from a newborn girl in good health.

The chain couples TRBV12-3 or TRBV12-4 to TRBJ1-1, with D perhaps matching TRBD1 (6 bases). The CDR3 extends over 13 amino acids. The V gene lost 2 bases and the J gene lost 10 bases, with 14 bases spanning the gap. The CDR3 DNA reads TGTGCCAGCAGTTTAACAAGGGGAGGGGGAGCTTTCTTT. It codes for CASSLTRGGGAFF.

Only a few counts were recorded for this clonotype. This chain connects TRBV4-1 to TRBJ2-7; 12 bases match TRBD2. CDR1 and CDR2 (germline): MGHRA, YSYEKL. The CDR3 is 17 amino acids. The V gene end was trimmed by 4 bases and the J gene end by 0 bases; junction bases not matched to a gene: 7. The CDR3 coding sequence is TGCGCCAGCAGCCCGGGACTAGCGGGCTATAGCTCCTACGAGCAGTACTTC. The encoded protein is CASSPGLAGYSSYEQYF.

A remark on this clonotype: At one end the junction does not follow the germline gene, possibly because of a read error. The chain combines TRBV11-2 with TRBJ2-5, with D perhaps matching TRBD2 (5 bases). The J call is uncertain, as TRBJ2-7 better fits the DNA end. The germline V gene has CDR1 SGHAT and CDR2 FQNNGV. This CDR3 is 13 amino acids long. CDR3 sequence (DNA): TGTGTCAGCAGCCGAGGACTGATATACGAGCAGTACTTC. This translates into CVSSRGLIYEQYF.

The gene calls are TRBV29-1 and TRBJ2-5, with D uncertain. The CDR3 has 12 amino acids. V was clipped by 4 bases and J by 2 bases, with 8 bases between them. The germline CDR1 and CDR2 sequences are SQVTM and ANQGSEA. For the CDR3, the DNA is TGCAGCGTTGTCCCACAGCAAGAGACCCAGTACTTC. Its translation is CSVVPQQETQYF.

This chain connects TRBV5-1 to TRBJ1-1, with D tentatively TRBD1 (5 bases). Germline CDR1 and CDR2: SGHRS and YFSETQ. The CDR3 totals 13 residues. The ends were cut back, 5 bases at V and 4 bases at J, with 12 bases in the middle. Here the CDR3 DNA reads TGCGCCAGCAGAGGGGAGAGGGGCACTGAAGCTTTCTTT. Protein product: CASRGERGTEAFF. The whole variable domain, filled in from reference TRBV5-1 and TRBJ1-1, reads KAGVTQTPRYLIKTRGQQVTLSCSPISGHRSVSWYQQTPGQGLQFLFEYFSETQRNKGNFPGRFSGRQFSNSRSEMNVSTLELGDSALYLCASRGERGTEAFFGQGTRLTVV.

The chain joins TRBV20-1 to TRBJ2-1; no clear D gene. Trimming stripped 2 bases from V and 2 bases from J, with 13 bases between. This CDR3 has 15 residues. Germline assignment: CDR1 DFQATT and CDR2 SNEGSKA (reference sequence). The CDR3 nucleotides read TGCAGTGCTAGACGAATCGAAGCAGCCTACAATGAGCAGTTCTTC. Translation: CSARRIEAAYNEQFF.

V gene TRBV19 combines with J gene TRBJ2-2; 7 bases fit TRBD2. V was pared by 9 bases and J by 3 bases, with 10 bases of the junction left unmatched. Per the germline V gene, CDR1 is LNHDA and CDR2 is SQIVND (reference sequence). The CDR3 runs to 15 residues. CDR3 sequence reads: CASLGGLVDTGELFF. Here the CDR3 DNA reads TGTGCCAGCTTGGGCGGACTAGTGGACACCGGGGAGCTGTTTTTT.

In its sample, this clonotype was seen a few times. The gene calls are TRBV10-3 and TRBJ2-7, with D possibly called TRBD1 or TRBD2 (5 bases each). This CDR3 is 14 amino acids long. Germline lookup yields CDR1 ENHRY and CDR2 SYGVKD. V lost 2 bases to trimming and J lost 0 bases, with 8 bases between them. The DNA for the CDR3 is TGTGCCATCAGTGAGAATGGGGGCTCCTACGAGCAGTACTTC. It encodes CAISENGGSYEQYF.

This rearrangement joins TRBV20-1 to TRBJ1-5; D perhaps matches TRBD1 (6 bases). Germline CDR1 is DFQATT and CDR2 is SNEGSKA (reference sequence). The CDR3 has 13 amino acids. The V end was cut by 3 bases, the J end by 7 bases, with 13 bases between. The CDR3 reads CSASPRGRQPQHF. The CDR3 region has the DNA TGCAGTGCTAGTCCCAGGGGAAGGCAGCCCCAGCATTTT.

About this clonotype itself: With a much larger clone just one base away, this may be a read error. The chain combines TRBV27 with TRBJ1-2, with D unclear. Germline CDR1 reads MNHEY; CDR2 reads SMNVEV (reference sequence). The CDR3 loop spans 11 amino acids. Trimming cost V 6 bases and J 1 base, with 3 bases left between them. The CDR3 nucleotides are TGTGCCAGCAGACATAACTATGGCTACACCTTC. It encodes CASRHNYGYTF.

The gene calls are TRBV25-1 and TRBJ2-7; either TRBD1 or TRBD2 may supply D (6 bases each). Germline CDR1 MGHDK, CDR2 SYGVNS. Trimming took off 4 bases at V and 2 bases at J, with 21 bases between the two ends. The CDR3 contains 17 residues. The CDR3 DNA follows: TGTGCCAGCAGTGTCTTGGCTCACGGTGGGGGGCCCTACGAGCAGTACTTC. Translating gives CASSVLAHGGGPYEQYF.

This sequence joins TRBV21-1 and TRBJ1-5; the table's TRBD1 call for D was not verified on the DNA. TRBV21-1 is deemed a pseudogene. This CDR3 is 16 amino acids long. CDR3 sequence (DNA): TGTGCCAGCAGCAGGGTAAGGGCCAGGGAAAATCAGCCCCAGCATTTT. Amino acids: CASSRVRARENQPQHF.

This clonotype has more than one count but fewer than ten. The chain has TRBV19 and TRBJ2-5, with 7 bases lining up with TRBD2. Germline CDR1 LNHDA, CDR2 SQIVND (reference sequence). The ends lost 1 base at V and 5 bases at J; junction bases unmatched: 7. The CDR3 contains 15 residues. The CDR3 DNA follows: TGTGCCAGTAGTATAGGCGGACTAGTCAGTGAGACCCAGTACTTC. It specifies CASSIGGLVSETQYF. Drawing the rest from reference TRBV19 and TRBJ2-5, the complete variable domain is DGGITQSPKYLFRKEGQNVTLSCEQNLNHDAMYWYRQDPGQGLRLIYYSQIVNDFQKGDIAEGYSVSREKKESFPLTVTSAQKNPTAFYLCASSIGGLVSETQYFGPGTRLLVL.

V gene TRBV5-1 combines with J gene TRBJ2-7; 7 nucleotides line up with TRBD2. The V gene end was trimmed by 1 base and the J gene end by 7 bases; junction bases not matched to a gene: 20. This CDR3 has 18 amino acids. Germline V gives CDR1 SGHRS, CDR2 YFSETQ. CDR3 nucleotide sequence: TGCGCCAGCAGCTTGACACGGGGAGGGCCAAGAATCAGGAATGAGCAGTACTTC. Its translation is CASSLTRGGPRIRNEQYF.

The CDR3, as DNA: TGCGCCAGCAGCTTGGGGCACAGGAACACCGGGGAGCTGTTTTTT. This translates into CASSLGHRNTGELFF. The chain is built from TRBV5-1 and TRBJ2-2; no clear D gene. Trimming removed 0 bases from V and 1 base from J, with 7 bases in between. CDR3 length: 15 residues. Germline CDR1 SGHRS, CDR2 YFSETQ.

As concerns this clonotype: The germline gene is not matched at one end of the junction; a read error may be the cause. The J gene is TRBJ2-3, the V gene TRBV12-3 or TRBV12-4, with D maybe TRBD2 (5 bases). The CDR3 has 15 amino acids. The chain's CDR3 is CAGSFLIATSDTQYF. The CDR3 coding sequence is TGTGCCGGCAGTTTCCTAATAGCGACTTCAGATACGCAGTATTTT.

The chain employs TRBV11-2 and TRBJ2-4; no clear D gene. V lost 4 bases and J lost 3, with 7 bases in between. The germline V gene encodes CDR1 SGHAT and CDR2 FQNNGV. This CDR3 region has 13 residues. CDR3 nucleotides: TGTGCCAGCAGCTCGATTATCAAAAACATTCAGTACTTC. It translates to CASSSIIKNIQYF.

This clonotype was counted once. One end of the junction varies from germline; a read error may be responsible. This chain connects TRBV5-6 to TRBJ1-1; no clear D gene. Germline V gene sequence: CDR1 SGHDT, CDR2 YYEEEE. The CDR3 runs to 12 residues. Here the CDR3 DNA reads TGTGCCAGCATCTTGTCCGGGACTGAAGCTTTCTTT. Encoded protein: CASILSGTEAFF.

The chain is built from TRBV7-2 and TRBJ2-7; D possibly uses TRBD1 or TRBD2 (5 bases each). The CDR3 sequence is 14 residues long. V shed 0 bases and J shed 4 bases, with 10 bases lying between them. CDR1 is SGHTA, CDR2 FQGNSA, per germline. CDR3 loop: CASSLARGVYEQYF. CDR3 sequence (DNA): TGTGCCAGCAGCTTAGCGAGAGGGGTATACGAGCAGTACTTC.

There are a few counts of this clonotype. The CDR3 nucleotides read TGCAGTGCTCTCCTCTCTACCTCCTACGAGCAGTACTTC. Its protein is CSALLSTSYEQYF. J is TRBJ2-7 and V is TRBV20-1; D is undetermined. Germline lookup yields CDR1 DFQATT and CDR2 SNEGSKA (reference sequence). V dropped 5 bases and J dropped 0 bases, with 11 bases sitting between them. The CDR3 covers 13 residues.

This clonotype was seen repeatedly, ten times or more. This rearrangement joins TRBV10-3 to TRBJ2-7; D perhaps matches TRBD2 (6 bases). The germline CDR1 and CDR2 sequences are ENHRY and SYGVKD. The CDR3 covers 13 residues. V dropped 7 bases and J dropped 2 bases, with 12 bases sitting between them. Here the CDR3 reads CAIIAGPTYEQYF. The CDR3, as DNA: TGTGCCATCATTGCGGGGCCTACCTACGAGCAGTACTTC.

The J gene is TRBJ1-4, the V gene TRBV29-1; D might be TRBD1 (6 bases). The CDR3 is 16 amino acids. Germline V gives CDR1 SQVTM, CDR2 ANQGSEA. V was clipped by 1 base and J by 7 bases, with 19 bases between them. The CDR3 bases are TGCAGCGTTGAAGGTGTGGGTGTGGCAGGGGTTGAAAAACTGTTTTTT. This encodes CSVEGVGVAGVEKLFF.

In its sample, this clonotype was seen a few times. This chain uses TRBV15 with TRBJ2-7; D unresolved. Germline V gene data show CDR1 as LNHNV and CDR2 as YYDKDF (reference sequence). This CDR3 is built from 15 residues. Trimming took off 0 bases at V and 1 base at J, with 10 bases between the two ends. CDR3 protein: CATSRDRHLSYEQYF. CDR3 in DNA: TGTGCCACCAGCAGAGATAGGCATCTTTCCTACGAGCAGTACTTC.

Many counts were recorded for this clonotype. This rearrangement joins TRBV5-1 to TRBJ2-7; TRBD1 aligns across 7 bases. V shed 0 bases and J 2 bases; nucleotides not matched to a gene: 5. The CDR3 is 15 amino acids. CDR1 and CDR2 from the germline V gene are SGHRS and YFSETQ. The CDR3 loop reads CASSLATGQTYEQYF. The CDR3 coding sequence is TGCGCCAGCAGCTTGGCTACGGGACAGACCTACGAGCAGTACTTC.

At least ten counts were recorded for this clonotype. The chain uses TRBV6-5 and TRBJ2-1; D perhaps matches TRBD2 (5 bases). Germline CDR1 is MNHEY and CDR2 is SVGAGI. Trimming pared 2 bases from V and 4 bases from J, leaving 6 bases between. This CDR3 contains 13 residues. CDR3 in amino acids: CASSYRGYNEQFF. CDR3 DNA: TGTGCCAGCAGTTACCGGGGATACAATGAGCAGTTCTTC.